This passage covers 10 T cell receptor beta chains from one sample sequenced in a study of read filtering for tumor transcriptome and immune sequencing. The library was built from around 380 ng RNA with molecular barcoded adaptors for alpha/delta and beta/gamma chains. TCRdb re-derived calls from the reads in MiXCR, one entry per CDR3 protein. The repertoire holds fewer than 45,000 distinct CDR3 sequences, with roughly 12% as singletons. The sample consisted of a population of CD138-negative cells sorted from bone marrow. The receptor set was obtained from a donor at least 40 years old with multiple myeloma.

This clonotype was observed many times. The CDR3 DNA reads as TGCGCCAGTATCCGGGACCCAGAGCACTCCCCCACTGGGGAGCTGTTTTTT. Translating it yields CASIRDPEHSPTGELFF. V is TRBV10-2 and J is TRBJ2-2, with D tentatively TRBD1 or TRBD2 (5 bases each). Germline loops: CDR1 WSHSY, CDR2 SAAADI. V dropped 9 bases and J dropped 8 bases, with 28 bases sitting between them. The CDR3 spans 17 residues.

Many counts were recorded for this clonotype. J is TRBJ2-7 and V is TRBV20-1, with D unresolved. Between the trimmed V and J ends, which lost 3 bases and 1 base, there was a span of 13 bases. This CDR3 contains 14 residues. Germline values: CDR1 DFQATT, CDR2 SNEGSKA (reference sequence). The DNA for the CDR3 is TGCAGTGCTAGGTATCCAGGCCAGTCCTACGAGCAGTACTTC. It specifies CSARYPGQSYEQYF.

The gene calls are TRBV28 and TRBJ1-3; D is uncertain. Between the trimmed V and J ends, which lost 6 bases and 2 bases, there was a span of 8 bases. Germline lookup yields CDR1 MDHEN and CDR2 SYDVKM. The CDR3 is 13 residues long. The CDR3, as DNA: TGTGCCAGCAGCACTTCTACTGGAAACACCATATATTTT. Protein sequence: CASSTSTGNTIYF.

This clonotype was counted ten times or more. CDR3 bases: TGTGCCATCAGTGGGCCGCCGGGACAGGGTTACATGGGAACGTACAATGAGCAGTTCTTC. Residues: CAISGPPGQGYMGTYNEQFF. This sequence joins TRBV10-3 and TRBJ2-1; 9 bases align to TRBD1. Germline loops: CDR1 ENHRY, CDR2 SYGVKD. The CDR3 covers 20 residues. V was pared by 4 bases and J by 4 bases, with 20 bases of the junction left unmatched.

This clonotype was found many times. The CDR3 protein is CANGLAGVNEQFF. In DNA, the CDR3 is TGTGCCAACGGACTAGCGGGGGTCAATGAGCAGTTCTTC. The chain is built from TRBV2 and TRBJ2-1; TRBD2 agrees at 13 bases. Per the germline V gene, CDR1 is SNHLY and CDR2 is FYNNEI. CDR3 length equals 13 residues. The V gene end was trimmed by 10 bases and the J gene end by 6 bases; junction bases not matched to a gene: 3.

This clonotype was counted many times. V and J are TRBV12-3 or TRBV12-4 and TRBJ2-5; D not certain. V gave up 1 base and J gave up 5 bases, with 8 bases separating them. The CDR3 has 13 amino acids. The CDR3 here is CASSLGAAETQYF. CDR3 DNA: TGTGCCAGCAGTTTAGGAGCAGCGGAGACCCAGTACTTC.

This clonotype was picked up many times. The CDR3 loop reads CASSLRVLAQETQYF. CDR3 coding DNA: TGTGCCAGCAGCTTGAGGGTCTTGGCGCAAGAGACCCAGTACTTC. The chain links TRBV5-5 to TRBJ2-5; D gene unclear. V lost 1 base and J 2 bases, leaving 12 bases between the germline ends. The V gene's germline CDR1 is SGHKS and CDR2 YYEKEE (reference sequence). The CDR3 is made up of 15 amino acids.

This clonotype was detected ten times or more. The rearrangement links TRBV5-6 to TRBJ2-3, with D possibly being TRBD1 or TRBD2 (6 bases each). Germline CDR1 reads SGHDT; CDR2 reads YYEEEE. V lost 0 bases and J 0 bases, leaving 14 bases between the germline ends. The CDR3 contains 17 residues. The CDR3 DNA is TGTGCCAGCAGCTTGGGTGGGGGGCTGTATAGCACAGATACGCAGTATTTT. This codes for CASSLGGGLYSTDTQYF.

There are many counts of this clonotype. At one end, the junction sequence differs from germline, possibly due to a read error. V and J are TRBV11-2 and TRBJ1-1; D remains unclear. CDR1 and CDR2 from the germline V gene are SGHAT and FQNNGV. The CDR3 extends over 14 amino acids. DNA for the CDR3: TGTGCCAGCAGCTTAGGAGGGTCCCTCAACGCCCGAGACTTT. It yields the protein CASSLGGSLNARDF.

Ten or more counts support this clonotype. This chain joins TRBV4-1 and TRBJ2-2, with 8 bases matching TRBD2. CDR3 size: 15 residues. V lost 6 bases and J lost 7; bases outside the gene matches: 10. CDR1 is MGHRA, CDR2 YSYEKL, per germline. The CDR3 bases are TGCGCCAGCAGACGGGAGGGAAGACAGCTCGGGGAGCTGTTTTTT. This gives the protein CASRREGRQLGELFF.